These T cell receptor beta chains were read from a single sample in a study of blood T cell repertoires in COVID-19. Repertoires were generated with immunoSEQ multiplex PCR, while TCRdb's copy carries only in-frame clones and drops some. The table includes roughly 230,000 clones, 88% detected once. The sample taken for sequencing was peripheral blood. Every receptor here comes from a human donor in a cohort sampled during active COVID-19. Each CDR3 is given with its conserved first and last residue. The D gene is left open where the match is weak. Clone size appears in some rows only: once, few, many, or a class for an expanded clone.

clone_size cdr3_length d_call j_call v_call cdr3_nt cdr3_aa
once 14 . TRBJ2-7 TRBV19 TGTGCCAGTAGTATAGATTGGACTGGATACGAGCAGTACTTC CASSIDWTGYEQYF
. 17 TRBD2 TRBJ2-5 TRBV6-6 TGTGCCAGCAGTCCCTACGACTTGCGGGGGGGACAAGAGACCCAGTACTTC CASSPYDLRGGQETQYF
. 12 . TRBJ1-4 TRBV11-2 TGTGCCAGCAGCCCCGTAGGCGGTAAACTGTTTTTT CASSPVGGKLFF
. 12 . TRBJ2-1 TRBV5-4 TGTGCCAGCAGCTATCCCCCAGAAGAGCAGTTCTTC CASSYPPEEQFF
once 12 . TRBJ2-7 TRBV7-9 TGTGCCAGCAGCCCGGGGAACTACGAGCAGTACTTC CASSPGNYEQYF
. 12 . TRBJ2-7 TRBV19 TGTGCCAGTAGTATGACCCAGGGCGAGCAGTACTTC CASSMTQGEQYF
few 16 . TRBJ2-7 TRBV21-1 TGTGCCAGCAGCAAAGACCTCAGCGGGAGCTCCTACGAGCAGTACTTC CASSKDLSGSSYEQYF
. 13 . TRBJ2-2 TRBV28 TGTGCCAGCAGAAAAACAGCCACCGGGGAGCTGTTTTTT CASRKTATGELFF
. 13 . TRBJ2-7 TRBV5-6 TGTGCCAGCAGCTTATACGATGGCCACGAGCAGTACTTC CASSLYDGHEQYF
. 9 . TRBJ2-7 TRBV2 TGTGCCAGCAGCCCTTTTCAGTACTTC CASSPFQYF
. 14 . TRBJ2-7 TRBV18 TGTGCCAGCTCACTGATAGCGGAGGACTACGAGCAGTACTTC CASSLIAEDYEQYF
. 17 TRBD2 TRBJ2-1 TRBV7-6 TGTGCCAGCAGCCCCCTAGCGGGAGGCGGTATGTTGAATGAGCAGTTCTTC CASSPLAGGGMLNEQFF
. 15 TRBD2 TRBJ2-7 TRBV27 TGTGCCAGCACCACCGGGACTAGCGGGAGGTACGAGCAGTACTTC CASTTGTSGRYEQYF
. 13 . TRBJ1-2 TRBV30 TGTGCCTGGAACTCCTTGACAGGATCCGGCTACACCTTC CAWNSLTGSGYTF
. 18 TRBD2 TRBJ2-2 TRBV28 TGTGCCAGCAACGATAGCGGGAGGGCCAGGTCGGGCACCGGGGAGCTGTTTTTT CASNDSGRARSGTGELFF
few 16 . TRBJ2-3 TRBV4-1 TGCGCCAGCAGCCAAAGCGGCGGAACGGTCACAGATACGCAGTATTTT CASSQSGGTVTDTQYF
once 14 . TRBJ2-5 TRBV5-6 TGTGCCAGCAGCTTGGAGGTCAGGGGCGAGACCCAGTACTTC CASSLEVRGETQYF
. 15 . TRBJ1-6 TRBV7-9 TGTGCCAGCAGCCTTGTTGGGCAGTATAATTCACCCCTCCACTTT CASSLVGQYNSPLHF
. 20 TRBD2 TRBJ2-2 TRBV6-2/TRBV6-3 TGTGCCAGCAGTTACGGATTGCTCGGTAAACCTACTAGCGGCACCGGGGAGCTGTTTTTT CASSYGLLGKPTSGTGELFF
. 14 . TRBJ1-2 TRBV6-2/TRBV6-3 TGTGCCAGCAGTTACCAACCGGCTAACTATGGCTACACCTTC CASSYQPANYGYTF
. 13 . TRBJ1-4 TRBV7-2 TGTGCCAGCAGCACGGGGGTTATCGAAAAACTGTTTTTT CASSTGVIEKLFF
. 15 . TRBJ1-5 TRBV19 TGTGCCAGTAGTACACCGGGCCCCGCGGGGAGGGCCCAGCATTTT CASSTPGPAGRAQHF
few 11 . TRBJ2-1 TRBV6-5 TGTGCCAGCAGAGGTGCGGGTGAGCAGTTCTTC CASRGAGEQFF
once 15 TRBD1 TRBJ2-7 TRBV2 TGTGCCAGCAGGGAAAGGACAGGGACGCGCTACGAGCAGTACTTC CASRERTGTRYEQYF
. 15 . TRBJ1-4 TRBV4-2 TGTGCCAGCAGCCAAGAGGGGGCATTAGGAGAAAAACTGTTTTTT CASSQEGALGEKLFF
once 15 TRBD2 TRBJ2-7 TRBV2 TGTGCCAGCAGTCCCCCTAGCGGGGTCTCCTACGAGCAGTACTTC CASSPPSGVSYEQYF